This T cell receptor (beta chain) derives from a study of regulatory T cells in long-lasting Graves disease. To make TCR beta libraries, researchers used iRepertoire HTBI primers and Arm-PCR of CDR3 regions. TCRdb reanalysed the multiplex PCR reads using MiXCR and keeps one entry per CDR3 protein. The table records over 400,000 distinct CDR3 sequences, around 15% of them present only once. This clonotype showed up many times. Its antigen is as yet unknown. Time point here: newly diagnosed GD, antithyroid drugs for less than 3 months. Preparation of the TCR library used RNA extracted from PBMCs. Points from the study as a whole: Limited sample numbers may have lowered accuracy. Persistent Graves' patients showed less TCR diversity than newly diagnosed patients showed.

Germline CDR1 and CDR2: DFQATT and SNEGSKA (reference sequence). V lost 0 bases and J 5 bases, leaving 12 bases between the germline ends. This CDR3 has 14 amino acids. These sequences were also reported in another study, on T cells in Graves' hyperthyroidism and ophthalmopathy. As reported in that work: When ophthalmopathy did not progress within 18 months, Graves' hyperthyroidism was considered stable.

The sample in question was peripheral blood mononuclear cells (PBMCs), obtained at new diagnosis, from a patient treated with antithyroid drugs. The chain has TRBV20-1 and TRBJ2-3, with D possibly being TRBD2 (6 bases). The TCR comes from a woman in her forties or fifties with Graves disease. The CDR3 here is CSARDRLGGDTQYF. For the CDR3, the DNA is TGCAGTGCTAGAGATAGACTGGGAGGAGATACGCAGTATTTT.